This T cell receptor beta chain appears in the sequencing data of a study of T cell responses to AZD1222 COVID-19 vaccine. There are 11 residues in the CDR3. The V end was cut by 6 bases, the J end by 2 bases, with 6 bases between. Germline-derived CDR1 and CDR2 are DFQATT and SNEGSKA (reference sequence). The data were produced by immunoSEQ multiplex PCR, yet TCRdb's version contains in-frame clones alone and is incomplete. The data show around 140,000 clones, 90% to 95% seen once. This chain links TRBV20-1 with TRBJ2-3; D unresolved. This sequence originates from an adult in good health. This specimen consisted of peripheral blood, obtained on day 0 of AZD1222 vaccination. CDR3 in amino acids: CSATPTDTQYF. The DNA of the CDR3 is TGCAGTGCCACACCCACAGATACGCAGTATTTT.